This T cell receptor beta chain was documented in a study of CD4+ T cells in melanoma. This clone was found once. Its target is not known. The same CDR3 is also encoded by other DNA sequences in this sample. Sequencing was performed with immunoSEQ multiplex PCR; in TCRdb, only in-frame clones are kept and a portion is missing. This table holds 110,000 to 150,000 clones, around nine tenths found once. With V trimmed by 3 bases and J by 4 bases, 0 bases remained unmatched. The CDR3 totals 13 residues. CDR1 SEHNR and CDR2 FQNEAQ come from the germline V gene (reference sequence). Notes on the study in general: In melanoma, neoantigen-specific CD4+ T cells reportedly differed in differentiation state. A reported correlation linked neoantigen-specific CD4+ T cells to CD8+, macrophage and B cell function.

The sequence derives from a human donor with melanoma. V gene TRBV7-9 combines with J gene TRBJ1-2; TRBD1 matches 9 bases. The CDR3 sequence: CASSLGQGYGYTF. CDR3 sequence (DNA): TGTGCCAGCAGCTTGGGACAGGGCTATGGCTACACCTTC.